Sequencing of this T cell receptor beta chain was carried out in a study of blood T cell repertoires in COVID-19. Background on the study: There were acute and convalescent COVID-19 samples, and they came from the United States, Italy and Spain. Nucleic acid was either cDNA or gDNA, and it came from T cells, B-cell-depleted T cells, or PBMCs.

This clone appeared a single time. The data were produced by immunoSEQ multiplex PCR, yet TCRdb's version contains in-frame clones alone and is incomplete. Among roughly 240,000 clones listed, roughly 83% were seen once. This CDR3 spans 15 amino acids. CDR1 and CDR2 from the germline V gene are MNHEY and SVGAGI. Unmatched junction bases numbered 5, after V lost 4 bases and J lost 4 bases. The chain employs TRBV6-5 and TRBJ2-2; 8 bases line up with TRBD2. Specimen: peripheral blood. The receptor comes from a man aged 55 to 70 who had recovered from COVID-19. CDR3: CASSSRRGGTGELFF. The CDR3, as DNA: TGTGCCAGCAGTTCCCGCCGGGGGGGCACCGGGGAGCTGTTTTTT.